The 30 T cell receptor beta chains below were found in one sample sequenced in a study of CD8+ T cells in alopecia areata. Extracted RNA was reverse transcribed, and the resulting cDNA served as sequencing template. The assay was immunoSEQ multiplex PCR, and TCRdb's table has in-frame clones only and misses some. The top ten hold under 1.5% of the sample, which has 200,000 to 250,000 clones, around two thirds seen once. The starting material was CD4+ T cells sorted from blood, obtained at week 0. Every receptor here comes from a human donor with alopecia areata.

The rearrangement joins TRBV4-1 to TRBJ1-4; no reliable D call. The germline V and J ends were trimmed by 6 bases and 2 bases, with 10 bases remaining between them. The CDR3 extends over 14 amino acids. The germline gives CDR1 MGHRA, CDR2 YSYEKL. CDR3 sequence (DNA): TGCGCCAGCAGAGGTTTAGGGACTAATGAAAAACTGTTTTTT. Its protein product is CASRGLGTNEKLFF.

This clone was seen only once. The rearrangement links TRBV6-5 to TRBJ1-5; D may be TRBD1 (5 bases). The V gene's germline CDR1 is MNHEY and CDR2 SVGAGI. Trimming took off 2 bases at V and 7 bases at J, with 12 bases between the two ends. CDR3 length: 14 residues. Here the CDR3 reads CASSYRRGGQPQHF. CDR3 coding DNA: TGTGCCAGCAGTTACAGGAGGGGAGGACAGCCCCAGCATTTT.

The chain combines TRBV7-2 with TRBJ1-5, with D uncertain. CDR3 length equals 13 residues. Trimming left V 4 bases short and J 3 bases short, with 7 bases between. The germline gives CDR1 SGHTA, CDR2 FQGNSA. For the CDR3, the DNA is TGTGCCAGCAGCTCAGAACCCAATCAGCCCCAGCATTTT. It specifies CASSSEPNQPQHF.

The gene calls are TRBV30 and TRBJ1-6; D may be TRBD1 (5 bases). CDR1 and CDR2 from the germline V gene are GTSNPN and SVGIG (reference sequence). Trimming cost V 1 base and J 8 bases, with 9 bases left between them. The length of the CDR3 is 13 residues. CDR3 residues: CAWSAGTDSPLHF. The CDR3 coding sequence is TGTGCCTGGAGTGCAGGGACGGATTCACCCCTCCACTTT.

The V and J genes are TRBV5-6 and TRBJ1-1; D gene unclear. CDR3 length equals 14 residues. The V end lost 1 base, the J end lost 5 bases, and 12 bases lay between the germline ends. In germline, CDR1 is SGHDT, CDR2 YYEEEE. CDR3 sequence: CASSLMLGQTEAFF. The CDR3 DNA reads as TGTGCCAGCAGCTTGATGCTCGGTCAGACTGAAGCTTTCTTT.

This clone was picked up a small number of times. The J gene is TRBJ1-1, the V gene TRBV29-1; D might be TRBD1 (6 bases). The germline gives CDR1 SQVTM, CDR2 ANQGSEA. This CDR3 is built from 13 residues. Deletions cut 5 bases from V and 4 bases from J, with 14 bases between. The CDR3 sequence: CSVPGGASTEAFF. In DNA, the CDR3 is TGCAGCGTTCCGGGGGGCGCTTCCACTGAAGCTTTCTTT.

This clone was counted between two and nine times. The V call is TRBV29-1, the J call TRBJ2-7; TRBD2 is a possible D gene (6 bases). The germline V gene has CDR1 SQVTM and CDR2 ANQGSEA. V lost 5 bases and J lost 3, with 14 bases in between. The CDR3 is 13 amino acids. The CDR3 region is CSVLKGRLYEQYF. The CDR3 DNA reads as TGCAGCGTTTTAAAGGGGAGGCTCTACGAGCAGTACTTC.

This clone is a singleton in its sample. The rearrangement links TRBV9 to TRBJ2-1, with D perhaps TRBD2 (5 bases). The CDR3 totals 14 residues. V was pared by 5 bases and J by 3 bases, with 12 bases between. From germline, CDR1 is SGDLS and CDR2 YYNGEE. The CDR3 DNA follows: TGTGCCAGCAGTCCTTCGGGGAGCTACAATGAGCAGTTCTTC. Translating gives CASSPSGSYNEQFF.

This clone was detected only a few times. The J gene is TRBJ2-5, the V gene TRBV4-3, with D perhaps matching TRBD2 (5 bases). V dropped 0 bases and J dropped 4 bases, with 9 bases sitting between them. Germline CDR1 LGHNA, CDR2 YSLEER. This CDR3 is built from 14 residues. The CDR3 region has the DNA TGCGCCAGCAGCCAAGAGGTCGGAGGAGAGACCCAGTACTTC. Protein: CASSQEVGGETQYF.

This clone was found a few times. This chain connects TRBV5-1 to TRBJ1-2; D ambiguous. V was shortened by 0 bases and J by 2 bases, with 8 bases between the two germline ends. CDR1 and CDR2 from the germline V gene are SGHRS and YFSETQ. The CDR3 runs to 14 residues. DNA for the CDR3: TGCGCCAGCAGCTTGGTTGGAGCAAACTATGGCTACACCTTC. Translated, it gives CASSLVGANYGYTF.

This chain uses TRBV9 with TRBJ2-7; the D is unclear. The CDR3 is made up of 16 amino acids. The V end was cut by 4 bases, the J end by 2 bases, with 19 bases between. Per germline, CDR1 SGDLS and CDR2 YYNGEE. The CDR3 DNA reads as TGTGCCAGCAGCCGATTCCCGACGGTGGGTACCTACGAGCAGTACTTC. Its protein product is CASSRFPTVGTYEQYF. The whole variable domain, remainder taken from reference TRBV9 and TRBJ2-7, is DSGVTQTPKHLITATGQRVTLRCSPRSGDLSVYWYQQSLDQGLQFLIQYYNGEERAKGNILERFSAQQFPDLHSELNLSSLELGDSALYFCASSRFPTVGTYEQYFGPGTRLTVT.

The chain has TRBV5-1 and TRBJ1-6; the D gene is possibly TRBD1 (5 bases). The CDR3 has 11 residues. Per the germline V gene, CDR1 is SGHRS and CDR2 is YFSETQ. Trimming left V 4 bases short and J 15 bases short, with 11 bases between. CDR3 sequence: CASSRGRGLHF. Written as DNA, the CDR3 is TGCGCCAGCAGCCGCGGTAGGGGCCTCCACTTT.

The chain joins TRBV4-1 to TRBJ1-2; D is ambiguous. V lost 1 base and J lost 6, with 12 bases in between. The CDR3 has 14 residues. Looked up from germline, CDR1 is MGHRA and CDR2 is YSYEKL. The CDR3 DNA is TGCGCCAGCAGCCAAGGACCGATGAGTGATGGCTACACCTTC. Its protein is CASSQGPMSDGYTF.

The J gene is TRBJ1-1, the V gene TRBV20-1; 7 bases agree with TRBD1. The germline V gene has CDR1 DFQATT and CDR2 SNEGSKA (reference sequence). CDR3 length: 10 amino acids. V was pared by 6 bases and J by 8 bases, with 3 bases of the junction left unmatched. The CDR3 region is CSAWDREAFF. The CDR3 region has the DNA TGCAGTGCGTGGGACAGAGAAGCTTTCTTT.

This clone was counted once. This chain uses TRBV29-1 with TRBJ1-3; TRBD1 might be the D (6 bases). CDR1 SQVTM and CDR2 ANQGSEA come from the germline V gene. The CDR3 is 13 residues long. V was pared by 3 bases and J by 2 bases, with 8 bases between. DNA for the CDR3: TGCAGCGTTGACACAGGGCCTGGAAACACCATATATTTT. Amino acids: CSVDTGPGNTIYF.

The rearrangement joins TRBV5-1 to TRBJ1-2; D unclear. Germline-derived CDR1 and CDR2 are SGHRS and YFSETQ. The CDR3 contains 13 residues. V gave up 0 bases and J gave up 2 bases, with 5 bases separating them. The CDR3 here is CASSLGRNYGYTF. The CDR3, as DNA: TGCGCCAGCAGCTTGGGTCGGAACTATGGCTACACCTTC. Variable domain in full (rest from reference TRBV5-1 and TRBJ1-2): KAGVTQTPRYLIKTRGQQVTLSCSPISGHRSVSWYQQTPGQGLQFLFEYFSETQRNKGNFPGRFSGRQFSNSRSEMNVSTLELGDSALYLCASSLGRNYGYTFGSGTRLTVV.

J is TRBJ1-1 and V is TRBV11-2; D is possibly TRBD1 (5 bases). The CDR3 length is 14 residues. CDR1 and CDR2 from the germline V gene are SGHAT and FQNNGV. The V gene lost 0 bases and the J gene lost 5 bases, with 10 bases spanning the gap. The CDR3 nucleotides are TGTGCCAGCAGCTTAGAGGCAGGGCTAACTGAAGCTTTCTTT. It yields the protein CASSLEAGLTEAFF.

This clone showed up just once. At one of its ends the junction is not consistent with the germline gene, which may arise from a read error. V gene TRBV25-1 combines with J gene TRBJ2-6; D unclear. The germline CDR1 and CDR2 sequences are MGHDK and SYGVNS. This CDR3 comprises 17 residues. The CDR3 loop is CACSDARKGSGANVLTF. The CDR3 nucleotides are TGTGCCTGCAGTGACGCTAGGAAAGGTTCTGGGGCCAACGTCCTGACTTTC.

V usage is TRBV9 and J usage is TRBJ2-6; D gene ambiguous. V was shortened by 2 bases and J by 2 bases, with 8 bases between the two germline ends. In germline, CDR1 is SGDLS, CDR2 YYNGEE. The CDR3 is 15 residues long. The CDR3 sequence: CASSVLDAGANVLTF. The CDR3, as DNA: TGTGCCAGCAGCGTTTTAGATGCTGGGGCCAACGTCCTGACTTTC.

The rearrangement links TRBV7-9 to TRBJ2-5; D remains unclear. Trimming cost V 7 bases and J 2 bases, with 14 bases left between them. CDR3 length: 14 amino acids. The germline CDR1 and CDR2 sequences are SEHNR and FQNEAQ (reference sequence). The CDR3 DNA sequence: TGTGCCAGCACCCCTGGCGGCTCACAAGAGACCCAGTACTTC. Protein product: CASTPGGSQETQYF.

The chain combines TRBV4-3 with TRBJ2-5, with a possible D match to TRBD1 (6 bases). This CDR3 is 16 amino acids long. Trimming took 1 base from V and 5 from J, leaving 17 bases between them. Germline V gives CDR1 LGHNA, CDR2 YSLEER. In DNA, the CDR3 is TGCGCCAGCAGCCAAGGAACGGCAGGGGTAACGGAGACCCAGTACTTC. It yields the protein CASSQGTAGVTETQYF.

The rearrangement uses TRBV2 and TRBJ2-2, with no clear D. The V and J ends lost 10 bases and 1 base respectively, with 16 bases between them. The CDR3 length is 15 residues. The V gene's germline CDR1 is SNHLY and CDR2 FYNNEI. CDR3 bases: TGTGCCACGTCCAGTCAATTCGGGAACACCGGGGAGCTGTTTTTT. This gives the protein CATSSQFGNTGELFF.

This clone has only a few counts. This CDR3 is CAWSGDRDQPQHF. The CDR3 DNA is TGTGCCTGGAGTGGGGACAGGGATCAGCCCCAGCATTTT. The chain has TRBV30 and TRBJ1-5, with 9 bases lining up with TRBD1. Germline-derived CDR1 and CDR2 are GTSNPN and SVGIG (reference sequence). CDR3 length equals 13 residues. The ends lost 1 base at V and 5 bases at J; junction bases unmatched: 0.

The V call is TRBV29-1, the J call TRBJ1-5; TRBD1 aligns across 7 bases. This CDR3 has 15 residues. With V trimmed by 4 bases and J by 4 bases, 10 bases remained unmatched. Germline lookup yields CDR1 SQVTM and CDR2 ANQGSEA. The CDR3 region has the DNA TGCAGCGTTGTCACTTTGGCAGGGGGAAATCAGCCCCAGCATTTT. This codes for CSVVTLAGGNQPQHF.

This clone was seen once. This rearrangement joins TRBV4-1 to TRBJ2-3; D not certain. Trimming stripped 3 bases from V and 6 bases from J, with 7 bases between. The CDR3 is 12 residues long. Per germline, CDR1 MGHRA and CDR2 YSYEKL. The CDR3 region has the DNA TGCGCCAGCAGCCATACTGGGGATACGCAGTATTTT. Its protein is CASSHTGDTQYF.

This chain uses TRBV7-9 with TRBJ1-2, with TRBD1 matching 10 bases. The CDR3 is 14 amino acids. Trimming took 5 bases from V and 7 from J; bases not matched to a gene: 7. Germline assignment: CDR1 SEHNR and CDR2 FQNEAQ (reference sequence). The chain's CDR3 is CASSEAGTGVGYTF. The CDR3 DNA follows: TGTGCCAGCAGCGAAGCCGGGACAGGGGTTGGCTACACCTTC.

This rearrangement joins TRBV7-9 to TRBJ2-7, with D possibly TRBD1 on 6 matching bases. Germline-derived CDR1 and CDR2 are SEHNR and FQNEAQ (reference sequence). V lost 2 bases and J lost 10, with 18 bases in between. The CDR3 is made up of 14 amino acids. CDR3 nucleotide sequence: TGTGCCAGCAGCTTAATCGCGCCGGGACACCCTCAGTACTTC. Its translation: CASSLIAPGHPQYF.

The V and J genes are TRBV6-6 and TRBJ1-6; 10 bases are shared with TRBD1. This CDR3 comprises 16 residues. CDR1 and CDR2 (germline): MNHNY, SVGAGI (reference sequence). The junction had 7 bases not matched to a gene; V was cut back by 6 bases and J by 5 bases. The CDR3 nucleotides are TGTGCCAGCAGAGACCGGACAGGGGGGAATAATTCACCCCTCCACTTT. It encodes CASRDRTGGNNSPLHF.

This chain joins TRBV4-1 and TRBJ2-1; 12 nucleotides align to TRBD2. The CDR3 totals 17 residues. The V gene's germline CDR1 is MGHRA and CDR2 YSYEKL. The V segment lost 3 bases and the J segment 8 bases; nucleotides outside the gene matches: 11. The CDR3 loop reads CASSHRASGGALYEQFF. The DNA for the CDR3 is TGCGCCAGCAGCCATCGGGCTAGCGGGGGGGCTTTGTATGAGCAGTTCTTC.

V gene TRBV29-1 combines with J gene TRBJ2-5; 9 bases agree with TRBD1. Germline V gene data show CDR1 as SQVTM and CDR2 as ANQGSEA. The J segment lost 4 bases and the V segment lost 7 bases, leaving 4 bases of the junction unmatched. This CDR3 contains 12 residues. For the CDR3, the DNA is TGCAGCGAAAGGACAGGGGTAGAGACCCAGTACTTC. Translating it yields CSERTGVETQYF. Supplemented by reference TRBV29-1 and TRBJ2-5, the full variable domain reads SAVISQKPSRDICQRGTSLTIQCQVDSQVTMMFWYRQQPGQSLTLIATANQGSEATYESGFVIDKFPISRPNLTFSTLTVSNMSPEDSSIYLCSERTGVETQYFGPGTRLLVL.